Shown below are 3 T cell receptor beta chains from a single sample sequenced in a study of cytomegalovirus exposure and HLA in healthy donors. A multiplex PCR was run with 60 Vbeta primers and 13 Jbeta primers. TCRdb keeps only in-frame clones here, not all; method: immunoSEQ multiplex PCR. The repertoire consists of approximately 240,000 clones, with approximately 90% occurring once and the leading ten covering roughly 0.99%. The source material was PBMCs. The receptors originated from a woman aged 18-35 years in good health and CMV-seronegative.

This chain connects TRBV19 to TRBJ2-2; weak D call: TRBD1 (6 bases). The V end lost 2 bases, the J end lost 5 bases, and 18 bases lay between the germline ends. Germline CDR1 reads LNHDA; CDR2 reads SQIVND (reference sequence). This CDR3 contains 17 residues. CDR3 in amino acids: CASSILSGDPRTGELFF. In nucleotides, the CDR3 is TGTGCCAGTAGTATATTGTCAGGGGACCCTAGGACCGGGGAGCTGTTTTTT.

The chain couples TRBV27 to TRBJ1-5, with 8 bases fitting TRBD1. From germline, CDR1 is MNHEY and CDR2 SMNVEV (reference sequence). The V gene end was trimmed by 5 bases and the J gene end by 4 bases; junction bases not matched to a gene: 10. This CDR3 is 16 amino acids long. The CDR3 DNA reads TGTGCCAGCAGTGACTCCGGGACAGGTGGAAATCAGCCCCAGCATTTT. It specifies CASSDSGTGGNQPQHF.

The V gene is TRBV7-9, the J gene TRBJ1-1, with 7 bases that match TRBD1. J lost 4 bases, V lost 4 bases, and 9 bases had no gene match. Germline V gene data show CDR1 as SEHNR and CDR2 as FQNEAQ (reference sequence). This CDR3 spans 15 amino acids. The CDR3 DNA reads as TGTGCCAGCAGCTCGGTAAGGGGGCGCCGCACTGAAGCTTTCTTT. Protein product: CASSSVRGRRTEAFF.